Here is one T cell receptor (beta chain) with its context. The source of the sample is a study of blood T cell repertoires in COVID-19. Per germline, CDR1 SGDLS and CDR2 YYNGEE. The V gene lost 3 bases and the J gene lost 4 bases, with 28 bases spanning the gap. The CDR3 has 19 residues. Study processing details: For nucleated cells, counts were estimated from reference gene primer amplification. The data were produced by immunoSEQ multiplex PCR, yet TCRdb's version contains in-frame clones alone and is incomplete. The DNA was the basis for D and trimming; V, J and clone size are from that table. The repertoire includes a few hundred thousand clones, roughly 87% of them detected once, and 3% to 4.5% sits in the top ten.

This chain joins TRBV9 and TRBJ1-1, with a tentative D call TRBD1 (5 bases). Sequencing input: peripheral blood. This receptor was obtained from a woman aged 60-70 years with COVID-19, enrolled during active disease. In DNA form, the CDR3 reads TGTGCCAGCAGCGCCGGTGTACCGGGGGGAGTCGGAGGTATCACTGAAGCTTTCTTT. This codes for CASSAGVPGGVGGITEAFF.